This T cell receptor (beta chain) was sequenced during a study of cytotoxic CD8 clonotypes in ibrutinib-treated CLL. Points from the study as a whole: Clonality was higher at ibrutinib response and returned toward baseline at progression.

Method: immunoSEQ multiplex PCR; TCRdb's copy keeps in-frame clones and lacks some. The sample has roughly 13,000 clones, roughly 70% seen once. The CDR3 spans 13 residues. V lost 4 bases and J 6 bases, leaving 12 bases between the germline ends. The germline V gene has CDR1 MRHNA and CDR2 SNTAGT. This clone came up a few times. No antigen is known for it. Sequencing used PBMCs, obtained before ibrutinib treatment. This clonotype was obtained from a human donor with chronic lymphocytic leukemia. The J gene is TRBJ1-1, the V gene TRBV6-4; D may be TRBD1 (5 bases). CDR3 in DNA: TGTGCCAGCAGTGCGCGGGCGGGGGCTGAAGCTTTCTTT. Residues: CASSARAGAEAFF.